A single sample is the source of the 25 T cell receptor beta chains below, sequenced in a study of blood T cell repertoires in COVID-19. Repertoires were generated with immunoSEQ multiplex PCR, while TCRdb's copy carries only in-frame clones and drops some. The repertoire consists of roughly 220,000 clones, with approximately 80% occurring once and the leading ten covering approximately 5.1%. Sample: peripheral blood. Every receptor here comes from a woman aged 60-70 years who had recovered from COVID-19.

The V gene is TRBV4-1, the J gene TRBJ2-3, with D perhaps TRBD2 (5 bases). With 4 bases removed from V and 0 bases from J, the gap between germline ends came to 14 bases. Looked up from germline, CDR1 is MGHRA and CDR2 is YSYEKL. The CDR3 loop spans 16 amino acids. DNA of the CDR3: TGCGCCAGCAGCCCCGGGGTTCATTATAGCACAGATACGCAGTATTTT. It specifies CASSPGVHYSTDTQYF.

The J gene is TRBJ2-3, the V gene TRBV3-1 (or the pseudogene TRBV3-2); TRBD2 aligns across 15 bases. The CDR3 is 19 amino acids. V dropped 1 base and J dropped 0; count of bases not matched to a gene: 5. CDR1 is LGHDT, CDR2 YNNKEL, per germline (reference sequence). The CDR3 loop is CASSQAGTSGGFSTDTQYF. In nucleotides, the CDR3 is TGTGCCAGCAGCCAAGCCGGGACTAGCGGGGGGTTTAGCACAGATACGCAGTATTTT.

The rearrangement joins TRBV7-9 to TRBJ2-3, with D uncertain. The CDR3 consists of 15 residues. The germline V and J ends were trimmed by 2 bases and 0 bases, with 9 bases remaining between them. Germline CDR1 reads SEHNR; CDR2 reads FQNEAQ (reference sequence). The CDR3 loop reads CASSLTFSSTDTQYF. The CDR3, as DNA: TGTGCCAGCAGCTTAACATTCTCTAGCACAGATACGCAGTATTTT.

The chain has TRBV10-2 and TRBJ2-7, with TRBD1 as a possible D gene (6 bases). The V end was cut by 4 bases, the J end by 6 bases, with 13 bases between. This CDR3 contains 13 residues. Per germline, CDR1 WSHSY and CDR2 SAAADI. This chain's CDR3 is CASSVTGLGEQYF. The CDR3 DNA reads TGCGCCAGCAGTGTTACAGGGTTGGGCGAGCAGTACTTC.

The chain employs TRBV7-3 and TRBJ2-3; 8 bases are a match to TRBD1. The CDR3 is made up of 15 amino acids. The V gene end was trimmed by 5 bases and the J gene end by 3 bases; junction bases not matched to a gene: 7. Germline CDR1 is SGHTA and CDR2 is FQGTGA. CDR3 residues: CASSRRTGRTDTQYF. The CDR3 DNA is TGTGCCAGCAGCCGACGGACAGGGAGAACAGATACGCAGTATTTT. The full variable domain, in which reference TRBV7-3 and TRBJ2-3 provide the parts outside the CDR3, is GAGVSQTPSNKVTEKGKYVELRCDPISGHTALYWYRQSLGQGPEFLIYFQGTGAADDSGLPNDRFFAVRPEGSVSTLKIQRTERGDSAVYLCASSRRTGRTDTQYFGPGTRLTVL.

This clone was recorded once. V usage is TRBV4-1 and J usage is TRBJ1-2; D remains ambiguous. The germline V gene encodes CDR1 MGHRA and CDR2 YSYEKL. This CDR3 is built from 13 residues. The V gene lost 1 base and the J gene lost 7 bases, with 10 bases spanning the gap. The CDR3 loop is CASSQARNGGYTF. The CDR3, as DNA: TGCGCCAGCAGCCAAGCTAGAAACGGTGGCTACACCTTC.

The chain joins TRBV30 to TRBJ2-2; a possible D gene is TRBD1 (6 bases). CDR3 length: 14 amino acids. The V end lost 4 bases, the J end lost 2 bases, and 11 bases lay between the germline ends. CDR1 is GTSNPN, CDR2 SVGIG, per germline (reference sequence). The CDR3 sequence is CAWKTGINTGELFF. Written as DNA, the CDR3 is TGTGCCTGGAAAACAGGGATTAACACCGGGGAGCTGTTTTTT.

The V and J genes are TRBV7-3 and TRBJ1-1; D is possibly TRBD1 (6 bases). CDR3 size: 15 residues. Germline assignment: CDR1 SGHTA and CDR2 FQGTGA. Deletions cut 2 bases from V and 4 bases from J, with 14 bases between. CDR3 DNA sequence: TGTGCCAGCAGCTTAGTGGGGGCGCCGAGCACTGAAGCTTTCTTT. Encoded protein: CASSLVGAPSTEAFF.

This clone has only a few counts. The CDR3 nucleotides are TGTGCCTGGGAAGCCTGGGGGCAAAAAGAGCAGTACTTC. This gives the protein CAWEAWGQKEQYF. The V and J genes are TRBV30 and TRBJ2-7; TRBD1 is a possible D gene (6 bases). The CDR3 extends over 13 amino acids. Germline loops: CDR1 GTSNPN, CDR2 SVGIG (reference sequence). Trimming took off 5 bases at V and 7 bases at J, with 18 bases between the two ends.

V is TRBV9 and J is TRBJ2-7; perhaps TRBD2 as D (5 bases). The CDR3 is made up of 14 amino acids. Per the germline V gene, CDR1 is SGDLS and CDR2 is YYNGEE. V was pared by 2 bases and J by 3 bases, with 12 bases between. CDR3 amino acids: CASSVSADFYEQYF. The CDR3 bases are TGTGCCAGCAGCGTCTCAGCGGACTTCTACGAGCAGTACTTC.

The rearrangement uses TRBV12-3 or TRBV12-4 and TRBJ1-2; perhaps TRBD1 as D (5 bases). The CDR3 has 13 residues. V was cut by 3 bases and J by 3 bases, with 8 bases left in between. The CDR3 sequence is CASSFRAYYGYTF. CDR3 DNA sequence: TGTGCCAGCAGTTTCAGGGCCTACTATGGCTACACCTTC.

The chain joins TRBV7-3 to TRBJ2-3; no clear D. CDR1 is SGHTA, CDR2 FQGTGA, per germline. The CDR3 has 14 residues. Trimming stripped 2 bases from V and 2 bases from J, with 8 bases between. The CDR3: CASSLGDLTDTQYF. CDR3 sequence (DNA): TGTGCCAGCAGCTTAGGAGACCTCACAGATACGCAGTATTTT.

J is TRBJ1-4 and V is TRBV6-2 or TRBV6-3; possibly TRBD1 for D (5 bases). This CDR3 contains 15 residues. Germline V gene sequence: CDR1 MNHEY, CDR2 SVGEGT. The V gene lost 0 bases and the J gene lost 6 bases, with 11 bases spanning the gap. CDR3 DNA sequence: TGTGCCAGCAGTTACTCGGCAGGGTTTGATGAAAAACTGTTTTTT. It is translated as CASSYSAGFDEKLFF.

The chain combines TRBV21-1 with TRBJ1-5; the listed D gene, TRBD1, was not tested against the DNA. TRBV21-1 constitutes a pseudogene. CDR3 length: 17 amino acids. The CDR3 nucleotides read TGTGCCAGCAGCAAAGCCGGGACAAATTATAGCAATCAGCCCCAGCATTTT. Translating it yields CASSKAGTNYSNQPQHF.

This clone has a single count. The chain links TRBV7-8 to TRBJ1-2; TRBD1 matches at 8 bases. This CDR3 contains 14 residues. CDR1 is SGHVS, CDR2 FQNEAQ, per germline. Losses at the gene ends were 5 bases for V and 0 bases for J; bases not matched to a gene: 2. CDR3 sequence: CASSQGAPNYGYTF. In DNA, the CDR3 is TGTGCCAGCAGCCAGGGGGCCCCTAACTATGGCTACACCTTC.

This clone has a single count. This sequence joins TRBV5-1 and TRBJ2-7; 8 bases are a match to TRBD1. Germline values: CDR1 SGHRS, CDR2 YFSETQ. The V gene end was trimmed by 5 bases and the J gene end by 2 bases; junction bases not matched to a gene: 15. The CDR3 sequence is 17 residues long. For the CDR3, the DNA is TGCGCCAGCAGTTCCGGGACAGGTGGATCCTCGCCCTACGAGCAGTACTTC. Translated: CASSSGTGGSSPYEQYF.

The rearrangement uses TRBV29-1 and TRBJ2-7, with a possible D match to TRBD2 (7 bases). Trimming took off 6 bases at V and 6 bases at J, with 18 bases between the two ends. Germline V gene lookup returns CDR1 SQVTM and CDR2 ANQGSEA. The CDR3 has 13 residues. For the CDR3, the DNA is TGCAGCGTGGGGGGGACACGGGCTCGCGAGCAGTACTTC. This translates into CSVGGTRAREQYF.

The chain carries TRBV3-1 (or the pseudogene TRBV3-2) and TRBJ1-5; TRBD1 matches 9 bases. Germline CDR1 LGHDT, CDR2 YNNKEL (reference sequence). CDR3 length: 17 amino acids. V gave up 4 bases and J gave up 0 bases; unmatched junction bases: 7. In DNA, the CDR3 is TGTGCCAGCAGCCCGGGGACAGGGTATTATAGCAATCAGCCCCAGCATTTT. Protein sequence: CASSPGTGYYSNQPQHF.

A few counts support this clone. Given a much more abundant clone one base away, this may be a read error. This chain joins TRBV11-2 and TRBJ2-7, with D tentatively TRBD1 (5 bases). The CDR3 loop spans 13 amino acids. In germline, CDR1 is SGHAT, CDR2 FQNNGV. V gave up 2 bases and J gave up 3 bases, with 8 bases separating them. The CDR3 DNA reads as TGTGCCAGCAGCTTAATGGGGCGCTACGAGCAGTACTTC. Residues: CASSLMGRYEQYF.

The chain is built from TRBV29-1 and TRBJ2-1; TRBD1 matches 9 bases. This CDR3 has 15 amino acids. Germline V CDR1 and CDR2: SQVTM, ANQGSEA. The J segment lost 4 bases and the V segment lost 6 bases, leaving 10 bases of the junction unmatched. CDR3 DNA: TGCAGCGTGCTCCCCGGGACAGGGTCGTACAATGAGCAGTTCTTC. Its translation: CSVLPGTGSYNEQFF.

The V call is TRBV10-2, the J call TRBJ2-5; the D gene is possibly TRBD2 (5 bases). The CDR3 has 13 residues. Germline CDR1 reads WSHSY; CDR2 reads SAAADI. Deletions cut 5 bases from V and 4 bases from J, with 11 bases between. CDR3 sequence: CASSREEGETQYF. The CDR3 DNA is TGCGCCAGCAGTCGGGAAGAGGGAGAGACCCAGTACTTC.

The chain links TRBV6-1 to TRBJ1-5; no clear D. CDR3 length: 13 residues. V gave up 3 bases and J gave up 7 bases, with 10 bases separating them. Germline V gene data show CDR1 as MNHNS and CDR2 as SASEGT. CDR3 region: CASSEGGYQPQHF. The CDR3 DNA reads TGTGCCAGCAGTGAGGGAGGTTACCAGCCCCAGCATTTT.

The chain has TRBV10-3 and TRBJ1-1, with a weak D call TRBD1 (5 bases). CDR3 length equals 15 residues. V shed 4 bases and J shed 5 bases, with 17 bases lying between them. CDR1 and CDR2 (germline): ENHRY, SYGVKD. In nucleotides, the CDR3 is TGTGCCATCAGTGGGACTGGGGGGGTTAGGACTGAAGCTTTCTTT. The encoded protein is CAISGTGGVRTEAFF.

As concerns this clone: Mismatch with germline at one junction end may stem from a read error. The CDR3 sequence is CASGVTGTGGSGYTF. CDR3 sequence (DNA): TGTGCCAGCGGCGTAACCGGGACAGGGGGCTCTGGCTACACCTTC. This rearrangement joins TRBV9 to TRBJ1-2; 12 nucleotides align to TRBD1. The CDR3 loop spans 15 amino acids. Per germline, CDR1 SGDLS and CDR2 YYNGEE.

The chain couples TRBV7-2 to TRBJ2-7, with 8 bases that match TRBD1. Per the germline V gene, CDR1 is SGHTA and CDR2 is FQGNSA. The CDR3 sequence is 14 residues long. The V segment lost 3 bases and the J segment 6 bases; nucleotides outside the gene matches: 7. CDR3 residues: CASSLIGDRGEQYF. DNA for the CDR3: TGTGCCAGCAGCTTGATCGGAGACAGGGGCGAGCAGTACTTC.